This is a list of T cell receptor beta chains from one sample in a study of blood T cell repertoires in COVID-19. This table comes from immunoSEQ multiplex PCR, and its TCRdb copy is limited to in-frame clones, with some not included. The table lists roughly 200,000 clones, 86% of them singletons. Sequencing was done on a sample of peripheral blood. These TCRs come from a woman aged 45-59 years with COVID-19, enrolled during active disease. The CDR3 runs from the conserved cysteine through the conserved F or W. A D gene is named only where the DNA matches it firmly. Not every row has a clone size; where given, it reads once, few, many or a size class.

NA,TRBV3-1/TRBV3-2,TRBJ1-3,NA,TGTGCCAGCAGCCAAGATGGCCCCGGGGGAGGAAACACCATATATTTT,CASSQDGPGGGNTIYF
NA,TRBV9,TRBJ2-3,NA,TGTGCCAGCAGCCCACACTACCAACGGAGGGATACGCAGTATTTT,CASSPHYQRRDTQYF
NA,TRBV11-2,TRBJ2-5,TRBD1,TGTGCCACCATAGGGACAGTTTTCGGAGAGACCCAGTACTTC,CATIGTVFGETQYF
NA,TRBV7-2,TRBJ1-1,TRBD1,TGTGCCAGCAGCTCGAGACAGGGAGGCGCCACTGAAGCTTTCTTT,CASSSRQGGATEAFF
NA,TRBV5-6,TRBJ1-1,TRBD1,TGTGCCAGCAGCTTGGCAGGAGGGACAGGGGACACTGAAGCTTTCTTT,CASSLAGGTGDTEAFF
once,TRBV3-1/TRBV3-2,TRBJ1-1,TRBD1,TGTGCCAGCAGCCAACCAGGAAGGGGGCGCGACACTGAAGCTTTCTTT,CASSQPGRGRDTEAFF
once,TRBV19,TRBJ2-3,NA,TGTGCCAGTAGTATCAGAAGTACCACAGATACGCAGTATTTT,CASSIRSTTDTQYF
NA,TRBV29-1,TRBJ1-1,NA,TGCAGCGGGTCTCGAGGACAGAACACTGAAGCTTTCTTT,CSGSRGQNTEAFF
NA,TRBV11-2,TRBJ1-5,NA,TGTGCCAGCAGCTTAGATAGTTGGGAGAGCAATCAGCCCCAGCATTTT,CASSLDSWESNQPQHF
NA,TRBV7-7,TRBJ1-3,NA,TGTGCCAGCAGCTTAAGTACCAGTCCTGGAAACACCATATATTTT,CASSLSTSPGNTIYF
NA,TRBV27,TRBJ2-3,NA,TGTGCCAGCAGTTTTTGGGGGGGGCTTGCAGGAGAGGATACGCAGTATTTT,CASSFWGGLAGEDTQYF
NA,TRBV19,TRBJ1-1,TRBD1,TGTGCCAGTAGTGGGAGGACAGGGGGATTGAACACTGAAGCTTTCTTT,CASSGRTGGLNTEAFF
once,TRBV7-8,TRBJ2-3,TRBD2,TGTGCCAGCAGCTCTAGCGGGGGGGCTGGGACAGATACGCAGTATTTT,CASSSSGGAGTDTQYF
NA,TRBV18,TRBJ1-2,NA,TGTGCCAGCTCACCACAACCTCCCCAAAGCGGAGGTCTTAATGGCTACACCTTC,CASSPQPPQSGGLNGYTF
NA,TRBV15,TRBJ1-6,NA,TGTGCCACCAGCAGAGATAATAATTCACCCCTCCACTTT,CATSRDNNSPLHF
NA,TRBV9,TRBJ2-4,TRBD1,TGTGCCAGCAGCGGATGGGACAGCGAAAACATTCAGTACTTC,CASSGWDSENIQYF
NA,TRBV9,TRBJ2-6,NA,TGTGCCAGCAGCGTACCCCCCAGCTCTGGGGCCAACGTCCTGACTTTC,CASSVPPSSGANVLTF
NA,TRBV30,TRBJ2-1,NA,TGTGCCTGGAGTGTGAGCTGGACAGACAATGAGCAGTTCTTC,CAWSVSWTDNEQFF
NA,TRBV24-1,TRBJ1-2,TRBD1,TGTGCCACCAGTGATGACAGGGGCTATGGCTACACCTTC,CATSDDRGYGYTF
NA,TRBV27,TRBJ1-2,NA,TGTGCCAGCAGTTTATCCCGGGGAGACTATGGCTACACCTTC,CASSLSRGDYGYTF
few,TRBV4-3,TRBJ2-7,NA,TGCGCCAGCAGCCAAGAGGGCGGTTCGGGGTACGAGCAGTACTTC,CASSQEGGSGYEQYF
NA,TRBV28,TRBJ1-4,NA,TGTGCCAGCAGCCACCCTAGGGGAGGCTGGAAACTGTTTTTT,CASSHPRGGWKLFF
NA,TRBV4-1,TRBJ2-5,TRBD2,TGCGCCAGCAGCCAAGCGACTAGCGGGGGGCCTCGGGAGACCCAGTACTTC,CASSQATSGGPRETQYF
NA,TRBV12-3/TRBV12-4,TRBJ1-5,NA,TGTGCCAGCAGTTTCGGGGGTCAGCCCCAGCATTTT,CASSFGGQPQHF
NA,TRBV13,TRBJ1-1,NA,TGTGCCAGCAGCGTTGGGGGGGGCGGCACTGAAGCTTTCTTT,CASSVGGGGTEAFF
NA,TRBV19,TRBJ1-1,NA,TGTGCCAGTACCCTCGGACATCTGAACACTGAAGCTTTCTTT,CASTLGHLNTEAFF
NA,TRBV5-5,TRBJ2-3,TRBD1,TGTGCCAGCAGCCGGGGACAGGGAGGCGATACGCAGTATTTT,CASSRGQGGDTQYF
NA,TRBV28,TRBJ1-4,NA,TGTGCCAGCAGTTTGAGCGGGGTTGGAGAAAAACTGTTTTTT,CASSLSGVGEKLFF
NA,TRBV4-1,TRBJ1-5,NA,TGCGCCAGCAGCCCCGCTGCGGGGCTCGAGGATCAGCCCCAGCATTTT,CASSPAAGLEDQPQHF
once,TRBV6-4,TRBJ2-3,TRBD2,TGTGCCAGCAGTGAGGCGAGCGGGGGGGTCACAGATACGCAGTATTTT,CASSEASGGVTDTQYF
once,TRBV10-3,TRBJ2-7,TRBD1,TGTGCCATCAGGGGGACAGACCACGAGCAGTACTTC,CAIRGTDHEQYF
few,TRBV19,TRBJ1-2,TRBD1,TGTGCCAGTAGTATCCGGACAGGAGCTAACTATGGCTACACCTTC,CASSIRTGANYGYTF
NA,TRBV4-1,TRBJ2-7,NA,TGCGCCAGCAGCCAACCGGACAGCAGCTCCTACGAGCAGTACTTC,CASSQPDSSSYEQYF
NA,TRBV11-2,TRBJ2-3,TRBD2,TGTGCCAGCAGCTTAGATCTGACTAGCGGGGGATTCACAGATACGCAGTATTTT,CASSLDLTSGGFTDTQYF
NA,TRBV7-8,TRBJ1-3,TRBD1,TGTGCCAGCAGCCCCCCGTCGACAGGGGGAAACACCATATATTTT,CASSPPSTGGNTIYF